Below are 16 T cell receptor beta chains sequenced from a single sample in a study of shared clonotypes between healthy human individuals. Profiled with immunoSEQ multiplex PCR; TCRdb holds only in-frame clones, not every one. This table has approximately 500,000 clones, about four fifths appearing once. Input material: PBMCs. Every receptor here comes from a woman aged 40 to 50 in good health. Some clones in this sample may be carry-over from other donors' samples.

The rearrangement uses TRBV19 and TRBJ2-2, with D uncertain. V was clipped by 7 bases and J by 5 bases, with 14 bases between them. Per germline, CDR1 LNHDA and CDR2 SQIVND (reference sequence). There are 14 residues in the CDR3. CDR3 DNA: TGTGCCAGTACCTCGCCGGTGCGGACCGGGGAGCTGTTTTTT. Translating gives CASTSPVRTGELFF.

V is TRBV18 and J is TRBJ2-2; no clear D gene. Germline-derived CDR1 and CDR2 are KGHSH and LQKENI. Trimming cost V 5 bases and J 5 bases, with 18 bases left between them. This CDR3 contains 16 residues. The chain's CDR3 is CASSKGNTQTTGELFF. In DNA form, the CDR3 reads TGTGCCAGCTCAAAGGGAAATACGCAAACAACCGGGGAGCTGTTTTTT.

This rearrangement joins TRBV5-1 to TRBJ2-1; 9 bases fit TRBD2. Germline CDR1 SGHRS, CDR2 YFSETQ. The V segment lost 0 bases and the J segment 1 base; nucleotides outside the gene matches: 8. The CDR3 is made up of 18 amino acids. The CDR3 DNA is TGCGCCAGCAGCTTGGGGGGACGACTAGCGGAATCCTACAATGAGCAGTTCTTC. Its protein is CASSLGGRLAESYNEQFF.

This clone was detected only a few times. The rearrangement uses TRBV7-6 and TRBJ1-4; D may be TRBD1 (6 bases). Germline V gene data show CDR1 as SGHVS and CDR2 as FNYEAQ. This CDR3 comprises 14 residues. V lost 5 bases to trimming and J lost 10 bases, with 17 bases between them. The CDR3 loop reads CASSQDRTAGKLFF. The CDR3 DNA follows: TGTGCCAGCAGCCAAGACCGGACAGCCGGAAAACTGTTTTTT. The whole variable domain, filled in from reference TRBV7-6 and TRBJ1-4, reads GAGVSQSPRYKVTKRGQDVALRCDPISGHVSLYWYRQALGQGPEFLTYFNYEAQQDKSGLPNDRFSAERPEGSISTLTIQRTEQRDSAMYRCASSQDRTAGKLFFGSGTQLSVL.

This clone appeared a single time. The junction departs from the called germline gene at one end, perhaps through a read error. The V and J genes are TRBV2 and TRBJ2-7; 7 bases are a match to TRBD2. CDR1 SNHLY and CDR2 FYNNEI come from the germline V gene. This CDR3 comprises 12 residues. In DNA, the CDR3 is TGTGCCAGCAGTGCGGGTAGCGGGTCCCTAGGGTTC. As protein: CASSAGSGSLGF.

The chain is built from TRBV4-1 and TRBJ1-1; weak D call: TRBD1 (6 bases). The CDR3 covers 18 residues. CDR1 is MGHRA, CDR2 YSYEKL, per germline. V lost 2 bases and J 0 bases, leaving 19 bases between the germline ends. The CDR3 sequence: CASSQTPGQRPMNTEAFF. In nucleotides, the CDR3 is TGCGCCAGCAGCCAAACTCCTGGACAGAGACCCATGAACACTGAAGCTTTCTTT.

The chain joins TRBV28 to TRBJ2-6, with D perhaps assigned TRBD1 or TRBD2 (5 bases each). Per germline, CDR1 MDHEN and CDR2 SYDVKM. The V end lost 10 bases, the J end lost 2 bases, and 18 bases lay between the germline ends. The CDR3 totals 16 residues. CDR3 DNA: TGTGCCATCGGGCCACGAGGGGTCCCTGGGGCCAACGTCCTGACTTTC. The encoded protein is CAIGPRGVPGANVLTF.

The chain uses TRBV5-4 and TRBJ1-5, with 7 bases aligning to TRBD1. The CDR3 length is 13 residues. Germline CDR1 SGHNT, CDR2 YYREEE (reference sequence). With 4 bases clipped from V and 5 bases from J, the junction kept 3 bases outside the gene matches. Here the CDR3 DNA reads TGTGCCAGCAGCCCCGGACAGGATCAGCCCCAGCATTTT. Translation gives CASSPGQDQPQHF.

The CDR3 sequence: CSVCLQGSSTDTQYF. The DNA for the CDR3 is TGCAGCGTGTGCCTACAGGGTTCTAGCACAGATACGCAGTATTTT. The chain couples TRBV29-1 to TRBJ2-3; D may be TRBD1 (6 bases). CDR3 length equals 15 residues. V was shortened by 6 bases and J by 0 bases, with 16 bases between the two germline ends. Germline-derived CDR1 and CDR2 are SQVTM and ANQGSEA.

This clone appeared once. This chain connects TRBV7-3 to TRBJ2-3, with 7 bases identical to TRBD2. The germline CDR1 and CDR2 sequences are SGHTA and FQGTGA. V was pared by 2 bases and J by 4 bases, with 12 bases of the junction left unmatched. CDR3 size: 17 residues. This CDR3 is CASSLSPGGSGPDTQYF. CDR3 DNA: TGTGCCAGCAGCTTATCCCCAGGCGGGAGTGGCCCAGATACGCAGTATTTT. Full variable domain (missing parts from reference TRBV7-3 and TRBJ2-3): GAGVSQTPSNKVTEKGKYVELRCDPISGHTALYWYRQSLGQGPEFLIYFQGTGAADDSGLPNDRFFAVRPEGSVSTLKIQRTERGDSAVYLCASSLSPGGSGPDTQYFGPGTRLTVL.

The V and J genes are TRBV2 and TRBJ2-7; 9 bases are shared with TRBD2. The V and J ends lost 0 bases and 2 bases, in that order; junction bases with no gene match: 14. The CDR3 is made up of 19 amino acids. Germline V gene lookup returns CDR1 SNHLY and CDR2 FYNNEI. The CDR3 sequence is CASSEALRRLAGTPYEQYF. CDR3 DNA sequence: TGTGCCAGCAGTGAAGCGCTTCGTCGGCTAGCGGGAACTCCCTACGAGCAGTACTTC.

The rearrangement joins TRBV5-1 to TRBJ2-7; TRBD2 agrees at 12 bases. CDR3 length: 18 amino acids. V was clipped by 3 bases and J by 3 bases; unmatched bases: 13. Germline V CDR1 and CDR2: SGHRS, YFSETQ. This chain's CDR3 is CASSSAGLAGQLVYEQYF. CDR3 DNA sequence: TGCGCCAGCAGCTCGGCGGGACTAGCGGGTCAACTCGTCTACGAGCAGTACTTC.

The chain employs TRBV5-4 and TRBJ2-6; D is unresolved. CDR3 size: 16 residues. Germline V CDR1 and CDR2: SGHNT, YYREEE (reference sequence). Trimming cost V 0 bases and J 0 bases, with 7 bases left between them. The CDR3 region has the DNA TGTGCCAGCAGCTTGGCGGCCAACTCTGGGGCCAACGTCCTGACTTTC. It encodes CASSLAANSGANVLTF.

This clone was seen a few times. The chain recombines TRBV10-3 with TRBJ1-5; no reliable D call. Germline CDR1 reads ENHRY; CDR2 reads SYGVKD. The CDR3 has 14 amino acids. Between the trimmed V and J ends, which lost 3 bases and 5 bases, there was a span of 11 bases. CDR3 loop: CAISERQDYQPQHF. The CDR3, as DNA: TGTGCCATCAGTGAAAGGCAGGATTATCAGCCCCAGCATTTT.

V usage is TRBV5-1 and J usage is TRBJ2-7, with 8 bases that match TRBD2. This CDR3 has 14 residues. Germline values: CDR1 SGHRS, CDR2 YFSETQ. V trimming: 4 bases; J trimming: 2 bases; junction bases outside the gene matches: 5. CDR3 in amino acids: CASSPGGSAYEQYF. In DNA form, the CDR3 reads TGCGCCAGCAGCCCGGGAGGGAGTGCCTACGAGCAGTACTTC. The variable domain in full, with the rest retrieved from reference TRBV5-1 and TRBJ2-7, is KAGVTQTPRYLIKTRGQQVTLSCSPISGHRSVSWYQQTPGQGLQFLFEYFSETQRNKGNFPGRFSGRQFSNSRSEMNVSTLELGDSALYLCASSPGGSAYEQYFGPGTRLTVT.

The CDR3 DNA sequence: TGTGCCAGCAGCCTAACTAGCGTCTCCTACAATGAGCAGTTCTTC. Amino acids: CASSLTSVSYNEQFF. This chain connects TRBV4-2 to TRBJ2-1, with 7 nucleotides matching TRBD2. The CDR3 has 15 residues. V shed 4 bases, J shed 0 bases, and the junction held 3 bases outside the gene matches. The germline gives CDR1 LGHNA, CDR2 YNFKEQ.